Listed here are 24 T cell receptor beta chains from one sample, sequenced in a study of blood T cell repertoires in COVID-19. The assay was immunoSEQ multiplex PCR, and TCRdb's table has in-frame clones only and misses some. Of a few hundred thousand clones in the sample, 70% to 90% were seen once. Material for sequencing was PBMCs or T cells enriched from blood (not recorded which). The source of these receptors is a woman aged 40 to 49 who had recovered from COVID-19.

The chain employs TRBV19 and TRBJ1-5; TRBD1 aligns across 11 bases. Looked up from germline, CDR1 is LNHDA and CDR2 is SQIVND (reference sequence). The CDR3 length is 17 residues. J gave up 2 bases and V 4 bases, and 7 bases lay outside the gene matches. The CDR3 loop is CASSRTGGNKGNQPQHF. The CDR3 DNA reads as TGTGCCAGTAGTAGGACAGGGGGCAATAAGGGCAATCAGCCCCAGCATTTT.

The chain uses TRBV12-3 or TRBV12-4 and TRBJ1-1, with TRBD1 matching 9 bases. The trim removed 3 bases at V and 10 bases at J, leaving 6 bases unmatched. CDR3 length equals 13 residues. Here the CDR3 reads CASSFRTGETAFF. CDR3 sequence (DNA): TGTGCCAGCAGTTTCAGGACAGGGGAGACAGCTTTCTTT.

The V call is TRBV6-2 or TRBV6-3, the J call TRBJ2-2; D ambiguous. The CDR3 runs 13 residues. V was pared by 0 bases and J by 6 bases, with 5 bases between. The germline V gene encodes CDR1 MNHEY and CDR2 SVGEGT. CDR3 in amino acids: CASSYSLAGELFF. The DNA of the CDR3 is TGTGCCAGCAGTTACTCTTTAGCCGGGGAGCTGTTTTTT.

This sequence joins TRBV9 and TRBJ2-1; a possible D gene is TRBD1 (5 bases). CDR3 length: 14 residues. Per germline, CDR1 SGDLS and CDR2 YYNGEE. V lost 4 bases and J lost 4, with 12 bases in between. Written as DNA, the CDR3 is TGTGCCAGCAGCAGGCAAGGGGTGTACAATGAGCAGTTCTTC. This codes for CASSRQGVYNEQFF.

This chain links TRBV7-9 with TRBJ1-1, with D perhaps TRBD1 (6 bases). The CDR3 runs 16 residues. Germline V gene lookup returns CDR1 SEHNR and CDR2 FQNEAQ (reference sequence). V lost 1 base, J lost 3 bases, and 15 bases lay in between. In nucleotides, the CDR3 is TGTGCCAGCAGCTTAGGTTCAGGGGAAGGACACACTGAAGCTTTCTTT. Encoded protein: CASSLGSGEGHTEAFF.

The rearrangement links TRBV5-8 to TRBJ1-1; possibly TRBD1 for D (5 bases). The V gene lost 1 base and the J gene lost 6 bases, with 13 bases spanning the gap. The CDR3 loop spans 14 amino acids. Per the germline V gene, CDR1 is SGHTS and CDR2 is YDEGEE. CDR3 region: CASSLYGPGAEAFF. CDR3 nucleotide sequence: TGTGCCAGCAGCTTGTACGGCCCGGGGGCTGAAGCTTTCTTT. The whole variable domain, remainder taken from reference TRBV5-8 and TRBJ1-1, is EAGVTQSPTHLIKTRGQQATLRCSPISGHTSVYWYQQALGLGLQFLLWYDEGEERNRGNFPPRFSGRQFPNYSSELNVNALELEDSALYLCASSLYGPGAEAFFGQGTRLTVV.

In its sample, this clone was seen once. The V call is TRBV7-8, the J call TRBJ1-2, with 7 bases lining up with TRBD1. The trim removed 3 bases at V and 4 bases at J, leaving 5 bases unmatched. The CDR3 is made up of 14 amino acids. Germline values: CDR1 SGHVS, CDR2 FQNEAQ. CDR3 region: CASSFSTGFYGYTF. The DNA for the CDR3 is TGTGCCAGCAGCTTTTCGACAGGGTTCTATGGCTACACCTTC.

The genes are TRBV30 and TRBJ2-5; 7 positions match TRBD1. Trimming took 3 bases from V and 0 from J; bases not matched to a gene: 4. This CDR3 region has 14 residues. The germline V gene encodes CDR1 GTSNPN and CDR2 SVGIG (reference sequence). CDR3 sequence (DNA): TGTGCCTGGAGAAGGGACAGAGACCAAGAGACCCAGTACTTC. Translation gives CAWRRDRDQETQYF.

The chain joins TRBV27 to TRBJ2-7, with 8 positions matching TRBD1. Germline CDR1 and CDR2: MNHEY and SMNVEV (reference sequence). This CDR3 is 14 amino acids long. V lost 6 bases to trimming and J lost 7 bases; unmatched junction nucleotides: 11. The CDR3 loop is CASSRDGQGKEQYF. The CDR3, as DNA: TGTGCCAGCAGCCGAGACGGACAGGGCAAGGAGCAGTACTTC.

CDR3 sequence: CAIQDRGGDTEAFF. The CDR3 region has the DNA TGTGCCATCCAAGACAGGGGAGGAGACACTGAAGCTTTCTTT. This chain connects TRBV10-3 to TRBJ1-1; 8 positions agree with TRBD1. With V trimmed by 8 bases and J by 3 bases, 8 bases remained unmatched. CDR3 length: 14 residues. Germline CDR1 and CDR2: ENHRY and SYGVKD.

The chain is built from TRBV5-5 and TRBJ2-5; weak D call: TRBD1 (6 bases). V lost 4 bases and J lost 5, with 15 bases in between. Germline V gives CDR1 SGHKS, CDR2 YYEKEE (reference sequence). This CDR3 is built from 14 residues. The CDR3: CASSEQGPQETQYF. In DNA, the CDR3 is TGTGCCAGCAGCGAACAGGGCCCGCAGGAGACCCAGTACTTC. Filled out from reference TRBV5-5 and TRBJ2-5, the complete variable domain reads DAGVTQSPTHLIKTRGQQVTLRCSPISGHKSVSWYQQVLGQGPQFIFQYYEKEERGRGNFPDRFSARQFPNYSSELNVNALLLGDSALYLCASSEQGPQETQYFGPGTRLLVL.

This chain joins TRBV6-5 and TRBJ1-3; D unclear. Per the germline V gene, CDR1 is MNHEY and CDR2 is SVGAGI. V lost 2 bases and J lost 1, with 6 bases in between. The CDR3 loop spans 14 amino acids. The CDR3 spells CASSYRGSGNTIYF. The CDR3 bases are TGTGCCAGCAGTTACCGGGGTTCTGGAAACACCATATATTTT.

CDR3 sequence (DNA): TGTGCCAGCAGTCTGAGCGGGGGCACAGATACGCAGTATTTT. Its protein product is CASSLSGGTDTQYF. J is TRBJ2-3 and V is TRBV21-1; TRBD2 is the table's D call, not checked against the DNA. TRBV21-1 is classified as a pseudogene. This CDR3 has 14 amino acids.

The chain couples TRBV5-1 to TRBJ1-1; a weak D match, TRBD1 (5 bases). Germline V CDR1 and CDR2: SGHRS, YFSETQ. V was shortened by 8 bases and J by 10 bases, with 27 bases between the two germline ends. This CDR3 comprises 15 residues. CDR3 sequence: CASGVVNQGSSRAFF. The CDR3 DNA sequence: TGCGCCAGTGGGGTTGTAAATCAGGGCTCCTCTCGAGCTTTCTTT.

J is TRBJ1-4 and V is TRBV2, with TRBD1 matching 8 bases. V lost 8 bases to trimming and J lost 9 bases; unmatched junction nucleotides: 8. CDR3 length: 13 residues. Germline CDR1 reads SNHLY; CDR2 reads FYNNEI. The CDR3 reads CASGHGQGQKLFF. The CDR3 DNA sequence: TGTGCCAGCGGGCACGGACAGGGCCAAAAACTGTTTTTT.

This chain connects TRBV24-1 to TRBJ2-2, with a tentative D call TRBD1 (5 bases). The CDR3 extends over 15 amino acids. V was cut by 7 bases and J by 2 bases, with 13 bases left in between. CDR1 and CDR2 from the germline V gene are KGHDR and SFDVKD. CDR3 sequence (DNA): TGTGCCACCAGATCCCGACAGACTAACACCGGGGAGCTGTTTTTT. It specifies CATRSRQTNTGELFF.

V is TRBV27 and J is TRBJ1-1; TRBD1 aligns across 7 bases. CDR1 MNHEY and CDR2 SMNVEV come from the germline V gene (reference sequence). CDR3 length: 14 amino acids. J was trimmed by 0 bases and V by 7 bases; bases with no gene match: 5. In DNA form, the CDR3 reads TGTGCCAGCACGAACAGGGGAGTGAACACTGAAGCTTTCTTT. Amino acid sequence: CASTNRGVNTEAFF.

This clone appeared once. V usage is TRBV7-6 and J usage is TRBJ2-5, with 15 positions matching TRBD2. Germline V lookup: CDR1 SGHVS, CDR2 FNYEAQ. Trimming cost V 2 bases and J 5 bases; bases outside gene matches: 3. The CDR3 is made up of 16 amino acids. CDR3 nucleotides: TGTGCCAGCAGCTTACGGACTAGCGGGAGGGGGGAGACCCAGTACTTC. Encoded protein: CASSLRTSGRGETQYF.

The chain couples TRBV20-1 to TRBJ1-5, with 8 bases identical to TRBD1. V shed 3 bases, J shed 0 bases, and the junction held 13 bases outside the gene matches. Germline V gene lookup returns CDR1 DFQATT and CDR2 SNEGSKA (reference sequence). The CDR3 has 18 residues. The CDR3 bases are TGCAGTGCTAGTTCACACCTACAGGGGGGCCTTAGCAATCAGCCCCAGCATTTT. This sequence encodes CSASSHLQGGLSNQPQHF.

The chain links TRBV25-1 to TRBJ1-2, with TRBD1 identical over 8 bases. V dropped 7 bases and J dropped 8; count of bases not matched to a gene: 9. From germline, CDR1 is MGHDK and CDR2 SYGVNS. The length of the CDR3 is 13 residues. The CDR3 is CASTPRTGLGYTF. CDR3 DNA sequence: TGTGCCAGCACCCCCCGGACAGGGTTAGGCTACACCTTC.

The gene calls are TRBV5-8 and TRBJ1-5; D not resolved. The V gene lost 2 bases and the J gene lost 3 bases, with 21 bases spanning the gap. Germline CDR1 reads SGHTS; CDR2 reads YDEGEE. The CDR3 consists of 18 residues. CDR3 nucleotides: TGTGCCAGCAGCTTCTTCTCCGGGGTAAAAAAATTCAATCAGCCCCAGCATTTT. It codes for CASSFFSGVKKFNQPQHF.

The chain is built from TRBV28 and TRBJ1-5; D is unresolved. The V end lost 4 bases, the J end lost 11 bases, and 15 bases lay between the germline ends. The CDR3 is 13 amino acids. CDR1 and CDR2 from the germline V gene are MDHEN and SYDVKM. The CDR3 here is CASSSPKPQAQHF. The CDR3 nucleotides read TGTGCCAGCAGTTCCCCGAAACCCCAGGCCCAGCATTTT.

The genes are TRBV7-2 and TRBJ2-2; D remains ambiguous. Germline lookup yields CDR1 SGHTA and CDR2 FQGNSA. This CDR3 comprises 15 residues. Trimming took 6 bases from V and 1 from J, leaving 12 bases between them. The CDR3 coding sequence is TGTGCCAGCAGTGTTAGCCTCGAGAACACCGGGGAGCTGTTTTTT. Its protein is CASSVSLENTGELFF.

This clone was seen only once. The V gene is TRBV5-4, the J gene TRBJ1-4, with D maybe TRBD1 (6 bases). V was trimmed by 4 bases and J by 5 bases, leaving 12 bases between them. This CDR3 contains 14 residues. Germline V gene data show CDR1 as SGHNT and CDR2 as YYREEE (reference sequence). The CDR3 DNA reads TGTGCCAGCAGCCCCGGACAGCTAAATGAAAAACTGTTTTTT. Protein product: CASSPGQLNEKLFF.